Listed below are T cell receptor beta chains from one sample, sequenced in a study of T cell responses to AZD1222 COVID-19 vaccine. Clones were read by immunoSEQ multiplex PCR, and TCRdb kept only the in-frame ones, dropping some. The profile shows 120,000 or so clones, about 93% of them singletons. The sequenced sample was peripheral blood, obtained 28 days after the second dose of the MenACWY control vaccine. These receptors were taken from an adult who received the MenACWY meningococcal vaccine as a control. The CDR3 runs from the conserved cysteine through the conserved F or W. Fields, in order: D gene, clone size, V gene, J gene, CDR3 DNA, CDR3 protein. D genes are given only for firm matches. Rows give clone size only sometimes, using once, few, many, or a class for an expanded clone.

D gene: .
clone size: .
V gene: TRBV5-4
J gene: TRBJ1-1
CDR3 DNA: TGTGCCAGCAGCTTGGGGCAGGGGTATTGGACTGAAGCTTTCTTT
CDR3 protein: CASSLGQGYWTEAFF

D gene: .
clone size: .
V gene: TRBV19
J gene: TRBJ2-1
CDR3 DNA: TGTGCCAGTAGTATCGATTACTTAAACTACAATGAGCAGTTCTTC
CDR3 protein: CASSIDYLNYNEQFF

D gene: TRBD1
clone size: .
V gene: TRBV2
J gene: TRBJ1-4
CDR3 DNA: TGTGCCAGCAGTGAGGGGACAGGGTATCTCAAAGGAAAACTGTTTTTT
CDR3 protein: CASSEGTGYLKGKLFF

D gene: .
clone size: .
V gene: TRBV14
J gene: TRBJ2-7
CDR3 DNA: TGTGCCAGCAGCCAAGCTCACGTTTTAACCTACGAGCAGTACTTC
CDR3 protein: CASSQAHVLTYEQYF

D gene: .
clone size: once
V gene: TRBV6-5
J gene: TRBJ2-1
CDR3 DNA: TGTGCCAGCGGACTTTACTTTGGCGATGAGCAGTTCTTC
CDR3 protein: CASGLYFGDEQFF

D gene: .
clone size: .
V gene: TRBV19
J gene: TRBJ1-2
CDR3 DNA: TGTGCCAGTATCCAAAGGGGGGGAGACTATGGCTACACCTTC
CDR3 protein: CASIQRGGDYGYTF

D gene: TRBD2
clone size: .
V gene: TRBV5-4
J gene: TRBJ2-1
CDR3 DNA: TGTGCCAGCAGCTCAACTCGGTACCTAGCGGGAGGGCCTCATGAGCAGTTCTTC
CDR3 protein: CASSSTRYLAGGPHEQFF

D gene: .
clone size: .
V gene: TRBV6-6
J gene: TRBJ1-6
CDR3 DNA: TGTGCCAGCTCCGACAGCAATTATAATTCACCCCTCCACTTT
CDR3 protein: CASSDSNYNSPLHF

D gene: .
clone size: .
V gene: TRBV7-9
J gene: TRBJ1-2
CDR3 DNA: TGTGCCAGCAGCTCGAAGACAGGTGGTGGGGATGGCTACACCTTC
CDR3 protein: CASSSKTGGGDGYTF

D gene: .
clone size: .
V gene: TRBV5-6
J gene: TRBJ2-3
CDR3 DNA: TGTGCCAGCACCACGCAAATGGGATTTAATAAGGGAGATACGCAGTATTTT
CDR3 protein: CASTTQMGFNKGDTQYF

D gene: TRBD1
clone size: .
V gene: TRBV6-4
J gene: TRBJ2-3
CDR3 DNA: TGTGCCAGCAGTGAGACAGGGGGAACAGATACGCAGTATTTT
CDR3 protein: CASSETGGTDTQYF

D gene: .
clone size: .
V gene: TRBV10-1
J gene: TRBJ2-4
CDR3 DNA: TGCGCCAGCAGTGAAGGGAGCAGGGGACACATTCAGTACTTC
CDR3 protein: CASSEGSRGHIQYF

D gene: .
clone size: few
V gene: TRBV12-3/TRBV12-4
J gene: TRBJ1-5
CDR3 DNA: TGTGCCAGCAGTTTACGCGATATTCCCCAGCATTTT
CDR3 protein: CASSLRDIPQHF

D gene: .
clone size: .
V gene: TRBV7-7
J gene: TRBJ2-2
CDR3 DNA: TGTGCCAGCAGCCGAAACAGGGATCTGGCCGGGGAGCTGTTTTTT
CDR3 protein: CASSRNRDLAGELFF

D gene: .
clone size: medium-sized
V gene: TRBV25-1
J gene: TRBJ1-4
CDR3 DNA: TGTGCCAGCAGTGAACCACAGGGTAGGCAGGAAAAACTGTTTTTT
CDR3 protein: CASSEPQGRQEKLFF

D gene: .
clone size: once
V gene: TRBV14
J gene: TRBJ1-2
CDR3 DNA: TGTGCCAGCAGCCAAGTTCAGGGGCTCGGCTATGGCTACACCTTC
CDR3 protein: CASSQVQGLGYGYTF

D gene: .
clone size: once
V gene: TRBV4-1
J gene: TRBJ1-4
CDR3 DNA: TGCGCCAGCAGCCAAGGTACAGGTTCGGGGACTAATGAAAAACTGTTTTTT
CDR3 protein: CASSQGTGSGTNEKLFF

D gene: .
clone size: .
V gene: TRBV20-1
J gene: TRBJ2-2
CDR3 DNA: TGCAGTGCTACGGGCACCGGGGAGCTGTTTTTT
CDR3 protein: CSATGTGELFF

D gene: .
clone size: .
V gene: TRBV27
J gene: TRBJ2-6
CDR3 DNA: TGTGCCAGCAGTCCCCGATCTGGGGCCAACGTCCTGACTTTC
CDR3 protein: CASSPRSGANVLTF

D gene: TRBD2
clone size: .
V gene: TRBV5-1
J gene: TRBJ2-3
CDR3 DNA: TGCGCCAGCTCTAGCGGGATTGTAAGGCGAGATACGCAGTATTTT
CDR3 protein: CASSSGIVRRDTQYF

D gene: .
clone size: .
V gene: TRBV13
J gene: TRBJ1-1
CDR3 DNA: TGTGCCAGCAGCTTACAGAACACTGAAGCTTTCTTT
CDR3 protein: CASSLQNTEAFF

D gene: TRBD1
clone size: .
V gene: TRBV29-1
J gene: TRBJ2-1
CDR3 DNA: TGCAGCGTTGACCACCGACGGACAGGGGGGTACAATGAGCAGTTCTTC
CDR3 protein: CSVDHRRTGGYNEQFF

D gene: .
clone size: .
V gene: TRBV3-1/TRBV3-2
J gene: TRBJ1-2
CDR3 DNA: TGTGCCAGCAGCCCCCGAGAGGCGGCCAGGGTTTATGGCTACACCTTC
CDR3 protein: CASSPREAARVYGYTF

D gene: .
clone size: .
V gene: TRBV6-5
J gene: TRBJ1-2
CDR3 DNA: TGTGCCAGCAGTTATCAGGGAACCTATGGCTACACCTTC
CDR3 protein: CASSYQGTYGYTF

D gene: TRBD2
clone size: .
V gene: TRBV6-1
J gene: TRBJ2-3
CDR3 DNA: TGTGCCAGCAGTGAACTAGCGGGGGGGTCAGATACGCAGTATTTT
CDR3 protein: CASSELAGGSDTQYF